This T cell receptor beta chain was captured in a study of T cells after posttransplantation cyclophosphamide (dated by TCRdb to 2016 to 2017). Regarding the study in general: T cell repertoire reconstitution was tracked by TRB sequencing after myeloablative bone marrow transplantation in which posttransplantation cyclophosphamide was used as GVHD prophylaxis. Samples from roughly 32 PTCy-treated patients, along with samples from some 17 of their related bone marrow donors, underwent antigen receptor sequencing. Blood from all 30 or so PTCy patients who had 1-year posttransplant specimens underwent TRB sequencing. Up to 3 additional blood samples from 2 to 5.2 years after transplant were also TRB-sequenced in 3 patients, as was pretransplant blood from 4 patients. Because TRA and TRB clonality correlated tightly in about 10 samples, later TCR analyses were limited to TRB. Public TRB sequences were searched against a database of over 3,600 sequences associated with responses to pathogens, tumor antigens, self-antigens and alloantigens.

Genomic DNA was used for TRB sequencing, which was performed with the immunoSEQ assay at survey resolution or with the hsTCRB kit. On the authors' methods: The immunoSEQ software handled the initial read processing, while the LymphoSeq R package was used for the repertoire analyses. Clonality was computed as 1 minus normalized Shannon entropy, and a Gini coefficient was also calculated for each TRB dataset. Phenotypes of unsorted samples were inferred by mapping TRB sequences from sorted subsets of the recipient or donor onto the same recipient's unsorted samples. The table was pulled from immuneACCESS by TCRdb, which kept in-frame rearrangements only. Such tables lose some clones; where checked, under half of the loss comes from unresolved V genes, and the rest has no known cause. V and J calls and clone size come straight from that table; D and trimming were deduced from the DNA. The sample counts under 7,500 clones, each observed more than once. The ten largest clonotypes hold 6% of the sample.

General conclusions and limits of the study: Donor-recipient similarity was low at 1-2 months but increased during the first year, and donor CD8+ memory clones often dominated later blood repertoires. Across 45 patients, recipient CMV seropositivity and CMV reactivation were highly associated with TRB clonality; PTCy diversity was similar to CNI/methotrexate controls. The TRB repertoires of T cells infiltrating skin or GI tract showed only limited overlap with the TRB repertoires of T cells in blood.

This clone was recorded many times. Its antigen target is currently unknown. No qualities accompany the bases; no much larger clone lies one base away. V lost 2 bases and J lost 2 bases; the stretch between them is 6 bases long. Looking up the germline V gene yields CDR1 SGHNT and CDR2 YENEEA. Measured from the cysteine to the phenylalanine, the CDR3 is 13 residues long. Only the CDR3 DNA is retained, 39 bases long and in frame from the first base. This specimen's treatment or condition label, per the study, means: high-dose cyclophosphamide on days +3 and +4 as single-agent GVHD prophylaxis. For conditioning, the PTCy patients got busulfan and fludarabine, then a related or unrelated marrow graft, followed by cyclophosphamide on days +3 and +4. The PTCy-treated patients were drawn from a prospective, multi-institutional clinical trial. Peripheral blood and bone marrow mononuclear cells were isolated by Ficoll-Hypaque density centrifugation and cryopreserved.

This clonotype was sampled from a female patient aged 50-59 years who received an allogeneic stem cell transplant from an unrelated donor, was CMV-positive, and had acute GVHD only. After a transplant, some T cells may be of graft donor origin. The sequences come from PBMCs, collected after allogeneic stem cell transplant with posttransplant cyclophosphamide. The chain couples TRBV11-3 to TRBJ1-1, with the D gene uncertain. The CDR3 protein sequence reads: CASSLSDNTEAFF. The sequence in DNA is TGTGCCAGCAGCTTAAGCGATAACACTGAAGCTTTCTTT.